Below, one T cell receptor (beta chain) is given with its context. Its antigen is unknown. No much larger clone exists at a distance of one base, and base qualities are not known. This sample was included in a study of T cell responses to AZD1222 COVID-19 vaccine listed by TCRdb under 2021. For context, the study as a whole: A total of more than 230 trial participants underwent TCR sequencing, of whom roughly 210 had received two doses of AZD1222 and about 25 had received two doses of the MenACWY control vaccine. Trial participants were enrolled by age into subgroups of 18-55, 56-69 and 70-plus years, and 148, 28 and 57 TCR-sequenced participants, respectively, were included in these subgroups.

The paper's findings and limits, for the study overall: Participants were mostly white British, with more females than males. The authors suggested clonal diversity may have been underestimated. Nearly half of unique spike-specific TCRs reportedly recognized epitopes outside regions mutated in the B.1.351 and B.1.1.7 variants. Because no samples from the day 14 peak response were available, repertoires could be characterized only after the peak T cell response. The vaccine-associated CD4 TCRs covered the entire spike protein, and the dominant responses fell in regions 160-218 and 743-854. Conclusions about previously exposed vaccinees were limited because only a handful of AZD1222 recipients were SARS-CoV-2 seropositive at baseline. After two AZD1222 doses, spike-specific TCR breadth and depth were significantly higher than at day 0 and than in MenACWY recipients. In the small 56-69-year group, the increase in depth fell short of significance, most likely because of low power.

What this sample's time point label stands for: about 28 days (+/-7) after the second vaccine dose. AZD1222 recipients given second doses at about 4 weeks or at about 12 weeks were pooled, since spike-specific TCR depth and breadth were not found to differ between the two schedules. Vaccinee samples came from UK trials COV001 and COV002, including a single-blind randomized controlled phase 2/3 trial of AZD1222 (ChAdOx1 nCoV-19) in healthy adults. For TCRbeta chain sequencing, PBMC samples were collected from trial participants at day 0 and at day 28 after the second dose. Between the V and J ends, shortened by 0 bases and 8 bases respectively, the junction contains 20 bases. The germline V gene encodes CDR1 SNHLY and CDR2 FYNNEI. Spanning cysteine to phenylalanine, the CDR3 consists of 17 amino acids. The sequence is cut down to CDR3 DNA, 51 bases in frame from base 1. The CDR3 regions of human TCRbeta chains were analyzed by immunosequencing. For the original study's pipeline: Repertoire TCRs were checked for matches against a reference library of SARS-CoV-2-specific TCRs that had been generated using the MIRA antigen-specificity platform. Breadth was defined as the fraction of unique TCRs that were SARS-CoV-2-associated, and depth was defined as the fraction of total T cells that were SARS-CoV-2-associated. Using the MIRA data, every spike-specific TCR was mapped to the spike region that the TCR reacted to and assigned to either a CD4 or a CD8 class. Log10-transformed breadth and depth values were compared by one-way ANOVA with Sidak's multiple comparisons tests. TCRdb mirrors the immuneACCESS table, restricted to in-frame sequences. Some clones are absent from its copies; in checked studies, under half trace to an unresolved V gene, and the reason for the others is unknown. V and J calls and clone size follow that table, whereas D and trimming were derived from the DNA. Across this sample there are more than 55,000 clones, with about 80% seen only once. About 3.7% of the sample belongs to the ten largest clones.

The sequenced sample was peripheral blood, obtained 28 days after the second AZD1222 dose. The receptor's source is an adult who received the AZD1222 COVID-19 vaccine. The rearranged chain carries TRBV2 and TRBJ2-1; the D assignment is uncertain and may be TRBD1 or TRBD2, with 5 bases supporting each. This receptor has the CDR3 CASSEAHFLNWGYEQFF. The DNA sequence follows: TGTGCCAGCAGTGAAGCACACTTTCTTAACTGGGGGTATGAGCAGTTCTTC. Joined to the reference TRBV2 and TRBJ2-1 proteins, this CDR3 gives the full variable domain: EPEVTQTPSHQVTQMGQEVILRCVPISNHLYFYWYRQILGQKVEFLVSFYNNEISEKSEIFDDQFSVERPDGSNFTLKIRSTKLEDSAMYFCASSEAHFLNWGYEQFFGPGTRLTVL.